Below are 31 T cell receptor beta chains sequenced from a single sample in a study of T cells in Graves' hyperthyroidism and ophthalmopathy. RNA transcripts served as the template for amplifying TCR beta CDR3 regions. Initially, a first-round RT-PCR of the TCR CDR3 employed the HTBI primer set. TCRdb used MiXCR to reprocess the multiplex PCR reads, holding one entry per CDR3 protein. The sample records roughly 570,000 distinct CDR3 sequences, more than 45% being singletons. Sequenced sample: peripheral blood or thyroid tissue (not recorded which). These receptors were obtained from an adult woman with Graves' disease, either hyperthyroidism or ophthalmopathy (not recorded which).

This clonotype was recorded many times. The J gene is TRBJ1-5, the V gene TRBV19; D is unclear. Looked up from germline, CDR1 is LNHDA and CDR2 is SQIVND (reference sequence). The V and J ends lost 8 bases and 3 bases respectively, with 11 bases between them. The CDR3 spans 13 residues. CDR3 loop: CASLREPNQPQHF. The DNA of the CDR3 is TGTGCCAGTCTAAGGGAACCCAATCAGCCCCAGCATTTT.

The chain joins TRBV27 to TRBJ2-2; D is unclear. CDR1 is MNHEY and CDR2 is SMNVEV in the germline V gene (reference sequence). Trimming took off 7 bases at V and 2 bases at J, with 11 bases between the two ends. The CDR3 is 14 amino acids. The CDR3 nucleotides read TGTGCCAGCATGTGGGGTTTTAACACCGGGGAGCTGTTTTTT. Encoded protein: CASMWGFNTGELFF.

This chain joins TRBV10-3 and TRBJ1-6; D is undetermined. CDR1 and CDR2 (germline): ENHRY, SYGVKD. The V end was cut by 5 bases, the J end by 0 bases, with 14 bases between. The CDR3 covers 17 residues. CDR3 sequence: CAISLAKESSYNSPLHF. CDR3 sequence (DNA): TGTGCCATCAGTTTGGCAAAAGAAAGCTCCTATAATTCACCCCTCCACTTT.

The chain recombines TRBV12-3 or TRBV12-4 with TRBJ2-3; 9 bases map to TRBD1. This CDR3 is 16 amino acids long. V was pared by 4 bases and J by 6 bases, with 11 bases of the junction left unmatched. CDR3 DNA sequence: TGTGCCAGCAGTTGGCCGGGACAGGGAAACACTGATACGCAGTATTTT. Translated, it gives CASSWPGQGNTDTQYF.

Remarks on this clonotype: A much larger clone differs by one base, so this may be a read error. The V call is TRBV6-1, the J call TRBJ1-2; 8 bases line up with TRBD1. Germline loops: CDR1 MNHNS, CDR2 SASEGT. V dropped 6 bases and J dropped 8; count of bases not matched to a gene: 11. The length of the CDR3 is 14 residues. The CDR3 protein is CASSYGQGRTGYTF. For the CDR3, the DNA is TGTGCCAGCAGCTACGGACAGGGACGGACGGGCTACACCTTC.

This clonotype was observed at least ten times. V and J are TRBV6-6 and TRBJ2-2, with TRBD2 as a possible D gene (5 bases). CDR1 and CDR2 (germline): MNHNY, SVGAGI (reference sequence). The CDR3 consists of 16 residues. V dropped 2 bases and J dropped 1 base, with 11 bases sitting between them. CDR3: CASSYALGRNTGELFF. The CDR3 bases are TGTGCCAGCAGTTACGCTCTAGGGAGGAACACCGGGGAGCTGTTTTTT.

This chain joins TRBV27 and TRBJ2-7, with 8 bases that match TRBD1. Germline V gives CDR1 MNHEY, CDR2 SMNVEV (reference sequence). The CDR3 totals 15 residues. Losses at the gene ends were 3 bases for V and 4 bases for J; bases not matched to a gene: 8. The CDR3 reads CASSFYPGQVYEQYF. CDR3 sequence (DNA): TGTGCCAGCAGTTTCTACCCGGGACAGGTGTACGAGCAGTACTTC.

This clonotype showed up many times. V is TRBV6-1 and J is TRBJ1-1; D is possibly TRBD1 (6 bases). V was pared by 3 bases and J by 4 bases, with 9 bases between. The CDR3 spans 13 residues. Germline values: CDR1 MNHNS, CDR2 SASEGT. CDR3 sequence: CASSDIGGTEAFF. The CDR3 DNA is TGTGCCAGCAGTGATATAGGGGGCACTGAAGCTTTCTTT.

The table lists this clonotype with a few counts. This sequence joins TRBV10-3 and TRBJ2-6, with D possibly TRBD1 on 5 matching bases. Germline V gene lookup returns CDR1 ENHRY and CDR2 SYGVKD. V gave up 3 bases and J gave up 2 bases, with 8 bases separating them. The CDR3 totals 15 residues. CDR3 amino acids: CAISEKGPGANVLTF. The CDR3 DNA is TGTGCCATCAGTGAAAAGGGGCCTGGGGCCAACGTCCTGACTTTC.

The V gene is TRBV7-3, the J gene TRBJ1-2; possibly TRBD1 for D (6 bases). Trimming left V 5 bases short and J 4 bases short, with 14 bases between. The germline V gene encodes CDR1 SGHTA and CDR2 FQGTGA. The CDR3 is made up of 14 amino acids. CDR3 protein: CASSRTEVIYGYTF. The CDR3 DNA is TGTGCCAGCAGCCGGACAGAAGTCATCTATGGCTACACCTTC.

Comment on this clonotype: Mismatch with germline at one junction end may stem from a read error. The V call is TRBV7-8, the J call TRBJ1-1, with D perhaps matching TRBD1 (5 bases). This CDR3 has 13 residues. Germline V CDR1 and CDR2: SGHVS, FQNEAQ. CDR3 bases: TGTGCCAGCAGCTTATGGGGGGACGGTGAAGCTTTCTTC. This gives the protein CASSLWGDGEAFF.

This clonotype was observed a few times. The V and J genes are TRBV29-1 and TRBJ2-2; 10 bases map to TRBD2. With 6 bases clipped from V and 4 bases from J, the junction kept 14 bases outside the gene matches. The CDR3 runs to 17 residues. Germline CDR1 is SQVTM and CDR2 is ANQGSEA. The CDR3 region has the DNA TGCAGCGTCCAGGGGGCTAGCGGGAGAGGTGGCACCGGGGAGCTGTTTTTT. Its protein is CSVQGASGRGGTGELFF.

This clonotype was counted ten times or more. The chain carries TRBV20-1 and TRBJ1-1; D possibly corresponds to TRBD1 (5 bases). The CDR3 extends over 14 amino acids. Germline-derived CDR1 and CDR2 are DFQATT and SNEGSKA (reference sequence). Trimming cost V 0 bases and J 4 bases, with 12 bases left between them. CDR3 sequence reads: CSARDPGGTTEAFF. CDR3 DNA sequence: TGCAGTGCTAGAGATCCCGGGGGAACCACTGAAGCTTTCTTT.

This clonotype was detected many times. The V call is TRBV14, the J call TRBJ2-7; D not resolved. The CDR3 loop spans 14 amino acids. Germline CDR1 and CDR2: SGHDN and FVKESK. V lost 0 bases and J 6 bases, leaving 12 bases between the germline ends. The CDR3 here is CASSQDSRSAEQYF. CDR3 bases: TGTGCCAGCAGCCAAGACAGCAGATCCGCCGAGCAGTACTTC.

In its sample, this clonotype was seen a few times. The chain has TRBV10-3 and TRBJ1-1; D is unclear. CDR1 is ENHRY, CDR2 SYGVKD, per germline. V was trimmed by 8 bases and J by 3 bases, leaving 13 bases between them. The CDR3 is 13 amino acids. This chain's CDR3 is CAIAVQVDTEAFF. The CDR3 DNA reads as TGTGCCATCGCAGTGCAGGTGGACACTGAAGCTTTCTTT.

This chain joins TRBV27 and TRBJ1-2; D is unclear. V was trimmed by 0 bases and J by 4 bases, leaving 15 bases between them. CDR1 and CDR2 (germline): MNHEY, SMNVEV (reference sequence). The CDR3 runs 16 residues. The CDR3 loop is CASSLSAPSHIYGYTF. Here the CDR3 DNA reads TGTGCCAGCAGTTTATCCGCCCCCAGTCACATCTATGGCTACACCTTC.

The rearrangement links TRBV9 to TRBJ1-2; D perhaps matches TRBD1 (5 bases). Trimming took off 0 bases at V and 4 bases at J, with 10 bases between the two ends. The CDR3 has 14 residues. From germline, CDR1 is SGDLS and CDR2 YYNGEE. The CDR3 sequence: CASSVGTSGYGYTF. The CDR3 DNA follows: TGTGCCAGCAGCGTAGGGACATCCGGCTATGGCTACACCTTC.

This clonotype was found many times. This chain connects TRBV20-1 to TRBJ1-4; perhaps TRBD1 as D (5 bases). The CDR3 totals 14 residues. Germline CDR1 is DFQATT and CDR2 is SNEGSKA (reference sequence). V was cut by 7 bases and J by 8 bases, with 20 bases left in between. CDR3 in amino acids: CSVPPGTEGEKLFF. CDR3 nucleotides: TGCAGTGTCCCACCCGGGACCGAGGGGGAAAAACTGTTTTTT.

The CDR3 reads CSASAGQGHEQYF. The CDR3 DNA reads as TGCAGTGCGAGTGCGGGACAGGGTCACGAGCAGTACTTC. The chain recombines TRBV20-1 with TRBJ2-7; the match to TRBD1 covers 9 bases. The ends lost 6 bases at V and 5 bases at J; junction bases unmatched: 8. Germline V gives CDR1 DFQATT, CDR2 SNEGSKA (reference sequence). CDR3 size: 13 residues.

This clonotype was seen repeatedly, ten times or more. The V gene is TRBV20-1, the J gene TRBJ1-1; no definite D call. V was shortened by 0 bases and J by 5 bases, with 10 bases between the two germline ends. The germline V gene encodes CDR1 DFQATT and CDR2 SNEGSKA (reference sequence). The CDR3 length is 13 residues. CDR3: CSARERWETEAFF. In DNA, the CDR3 is TGCAGTGCTAGAGAACGATGGGAAACTGAAGCTTTCTTT.

The chain links TRBV15 to TRBJ1-5; no clear D. There are 20 residues in the CDR3. Germline V lookup: CDR1 LNHNV, CDR2 YYDKDF (reference sequence). V lost 1 base to trimming and J lost 0 bases, with 22 bases between them. CDR3 bases: TGTGCCACCAGCAGAGCGCGGCAGGTCCTCCACCAATATAGCAATCAGCCCCAGCATTTT. This translates into CATSRARQVLHQYSNQPQHF.

On this clonotype: A read error may produce the germline difference seen at one junction end. The rearrangement joins TRBV5-1 to TRBJ1-3; TRBD1 is a possible D gene (6 bases). This CDR3 is built from 8 residues. Germline CDR1 reads SGHRS; CDR2 reads YFSETQ. The CDR3 coding sequence is TGCGCCAGCACACTGCAGGGGTTT. Translated, it gives CASTLQGF. The full variable domain, rest sourced from reference TRBV5-1 and TRBJ1-3, is KAGVTQTPRYLIKTRGQQVTLSCSPISGHRSVSWYQQTPGQGLQFLFEYFSETQRNKGNFPGRFSGRQFSNSRSEMNVSTLELGDSALYLCASTLQGFGEGSWLTVV.

To note about this clonotype: A single base separates this from a much larger clone, so it may be a read error. In this CDR3 the conserved last residue, phenylalanine or tryptophan, is missing, so a read error is likely. The rearrangement joins TRBV29-1 to TRBJ1-2, with D possibly matching TRBD1 (6 bases). Germline assignment: CDR1 SQVTM and CDR2 ANQGSEA. The V gene lost 4 bases and the J gene lost 7 bases, with 10 bases spanning the gap. The CDR3 covers 11 residues. The CDR3 sequence: CSVGTASGYTL. CDR3 bases: TGCAGCGTTGGGACAGCCTCTGGCTACACCCTC.

The chain recombines TRBV5-1 with TRBJ1-1; D ambiguous. Germline loops: CDR1 SGHRS, CDR2 YFSETQ. The V end was cut by 3 bases, the J end by 7 bases, with 10 bases between. The CDR3 is made up of 12 amino acids. The CDR3 loop is CASSSAGNEAFF. The CDR3 bases are TGCGCCAGCAGCTCGGCCGGGAATGAAGCTTTCTTT.

As to this clonotype: A much larger clonotype is one base distant, so this may be a read error. This sequence joins TRBV5-1 and TRBJ2-7; tentative D call: TRBD1 (6 bases). The germline gives CDR1 SGHRS, CDR2 YFSETQ. The CDR3 is 15 residues long. CDR3 sequence (DNA): TGCGCCAGCAGCTTGAGGTCGGGACACCTCTACGAGCATTACTTC. Translated, it gives CASSLRSGHLYEHYF.

The CDR3 nucleotides are TGTGCCAGTAGTATAGGCCAAGTGAGGACCGGGGCGCCCCAGCATTTT. Protein product: CASSIGQVRTGAPQHF. This chain connects TRBV19 to TRBJ1-5; maybe TRBD1 (5 bases). This CDR3 comprises 16 residues. CDR1 and CDR2 from the germline V gene are LNHDA and SQIVND (reference sequence). Trimming pared 1 base from V and 9 bases from J, leaving 19 bases between. The full variable domain, completed using reference TRBV19 and TRBJ1-5, is DGGITQSPKYLFRKEGQNVTLSCEQNLNHDAMYWYRQDPGQGLRLIYYSQIVNDFQKGDIAEGYSVSREKKESFPLTVTSAQKNPTAFYLCASSIGQVRTGAPQHFGDGTRLSIL.

This clonotype came up many times. The CDR3 spells CASSLVGLWEQYF. The CDR3 nucleotides read TGCGCCAGCAGCTTGGTAGGATTGTGGGAGCAGTACTTC. This chain connects TRBV5-1 to TRBJ2-7; no clear D. V lost 0 bases, J lost 7 bases, and 11 bases lay in between. The CDR3 contains 13 residues. The germline CDR1 and CDR2 sequences are SGHRS and YFSETQ.

The V gene is TRBV12-3 or TRBV12-4, the J gene TRBJ1-1; perhaps TRBD1 as D (5 bases). V was clipped by 5 bases and J by 0 bases, with 16 bases between them. The CDR3 has 16 amino acids. The CDR3: CASSRDRGGLNTEAFF. Here the CDR3 DNA reads TGTGCCAGCAGTCGCGACAGAGGAGGCTTGAACACTGAAGCTTTCTTT.

Turning to this clonotype: A read error may account for a junction end that differs from germline. The V call is TRBV25-1, the J call TRBJ1-2, with D hard to call. The CDR3 covers 16 residues. The germline gives CDR1 MGHDK, CDR2 SYGVNS. CDR3 sequence reads: CASNPFPGGENYGHTF. CDR3 bases: TGTGCCAGCAATCCCTTCCCCGGCGGTGAGAACTATGGCCACACCTTC.

In this sample, this clonotype turned up many times. The chain carries TRBV5-1 and TRBJ2-7, with D possibly called TRBD1 or TRBD2 (5 bases each). The germline V gene encodes CDR1 SGHRS and CDR2 YFSETQ. The CDR3 consists of 15 residues. Trimming pared 1 base from V and 2 bases from J, leaving 13 bases between. For the CDR3, the DNA is TGCGCCAGCAGCTTGTGGGCAGGGACCCCCTACGAGCAGTACTTC. Protein sequence: CASSLWAGTPYEQYF.

This clonotype was picked up many times. The rearrangement links TRBV20-1 to TRBJ2-2; D unresolved. This CDR3 comprises 13 residues. Per the germline V gene, CDR1 is DFQATT and CDR2 is SNEGSKA (reference sequence). Deletions cut 2 bases from V and 5 bases from J, with 9 bases between. The DNA for the CDR3 is TGCAGTGCTAGAATGACAACTACCGGGGAGCTGTTTTTT. This codes for CSARMTTTGELFF.